The source of this T cell receptor beta chain is a study of blood T cell repertoires in COVID-19. Study as a whole: Spain, Italy and the United States supplied samples that represented acute and convalescent COVID-19. PBMCs, B-cell-depleted T cells, or T cells provided the cDNA or gDNA that made up the material.

The germline V gene encodes CDR1 MNHEY and CDR2 SVGAGI. This CDR3 spans 14 amino acids. Trimming cost V 6 bases and J 6 bases, with 15 bases left between them. In Seattle, patients joined the study during active infection and were tracked longitudinally. This table comes from immunoSEQ multiplex PCR, and its TCRdb copy is limited to in-frame clones, with some not included. The sample includes a few hundred thousand clones, around 90% of them seen just once. Sequencing was carried out using peripheral blood. This clonotype was obtained from a woman in her twenties or thirties with COVID-19, enrolled during active disease. J is TRBJ1-5 and V is TRBV6-5, with D possibly TRBD1 on 6 matching bases. The CDR3 sequence: CASRDSQGSQPQHF. The CDR3 coding sequence is TGTGCCAGCAGGGACTCGCAGGGGAGTCAGCCCCAGCATTTT.